These 14 T cell receptor beta chains came from one sample sequenced in a study of CD8 T cells in Susac syndrome. With random hexamers, roughly 0.45 to 1 ug RNA was reverse transcribed. TCRdb re-called the immunoSEQ multiplex PCR reads through MiXCR, storing one row per CDR3 protein. The table lists approximately 120,000 distinct CDR3 sequences, about 93% of them singletons, with 0.24% in the top ten. The sequencing input was CD8+ T cells from PBMCs. These receptors all stem from a human donor with multiple sclerosis.

CDR3 sequence (DNA): TGTGCCTGGAGCCTAGGGTTGTACTATGAGCAGTTCTTC. Its translation: CAWSLGLYYEQFF. V usage is TRBV30 and J usage is TRBJ2-1; no definite D call. The CDR3 has 13 amino acids. In germline, CDR1 is GTSNPN, CDR2 SVGIG (reference sequence). The V end was cut by 3 bases, the J end by 8 bases, with 14 bases between.

The gene calls are TRBV10-3 and TRBJ2-7; perhaps TRBD2 as D (5 bases). Trimming left V 10 bases short and J 6 bases short, with 22 bases between. The germline CDR1 and CDR2 sequences are ENHRY and SYGVKD. The CDR3 runs to 14 residues. CDR3 region: CATLDGLGGGEQYF. CDR3 in DNA: TGTGCCACGTTAGACGGATTAGGTGGAGGCGAGCAGTACTTC.

Written as DNA, the CDR3 is TGTGCCAGCGGGGCGGGAGGAGTCGGGGAGCTGTTTTTT. As protein: CASGAGGVGELFF. The chain combines TRBV25-1 with TRBJ2-2; 8 positions agree with TRBD2. Per germline, CDR1 MGHDK and CDR2 SYGVNS. J lost 7 bases, V lost 8 bases, and 6 bases had no gene match. The CDR3 runs to 13 residues.

The chain has TRBV25-1 and TRBJ2-2; TRBD2 agrees at 10 bases. With 5 bases clipped from V and 1 base from J, the junction kept 10 bases outside the gene matches. The CDR3 runs to 18 residues. The germline gives CDR1 MGHDK, CDR2 SYGVNS. CDR3 in amino acids: CASSNPSGSWENTGELFF. The CDR3 bases are TGTGCCAGCAGTAATCCTAGCGGGAGTTGGGAGAACACCGGGGAGCTGTTTTTT.

The chain links TRBV10-3 to TRBJ1-1, with 7 bases lining up with TRBD1. Losses at the gene ends were 0 bases for V and 3 bases for J; bases not matched to a gene: 4. CDR3 size: 15 residues. Germline assignment: CDR1 ENHRY and CDR2 SYGVKD. The CDR3 here is CAISESEGGYTEAFF. In DNA form, the CDR3 reads TGTGCCATCAGTGAGTCGGAAGGGGGCTACACTGAAGCTTTCTTT.

The chain is built from TRBV5-1 and TRBJ2-2, with no clear D. The germline V gene encodes CDR1 SGHRS and CDR2 YFSETQ. Trimming removed 6 bases at V and 1 base at J, with 16 bases between. The CDR3 consists of 16 residues. CDR3 nucleotides: TGCGCCAGCACCGAAGGAAGTAGGGTGAACACCGGGGAGCTGTTTTTT. Translating gives CASTEGSRVNTGELFF.

The chain links TRBV30 to TRBJ1-2; 9 nucleotides align to TRBD1. Trimming took 4 bases from V and 8 from J; bases not matched to a gene: 5. Germline V lookup: CDR1 GTSNPN, CDR2 SVGIG (reference sequence). The CDR3 runs 12 residues. The CDR3 DNA reads TGTGCCTGGACACAGGGGGCGTACGGCTACACCTTC. This gives the protein CAWTQGAYGYTF.

The rearrangement links TRBV29-1 to TRBJ1-1, with a tentative D call TRBD1 (6 bases). The CDR3 extends over 12 amino acids. CDR1 is SQVTM and CDR2 is ANQGSEA in the germline V gene. V lost 7 bases and J 0 bases, leaving 9 bases between the germline ends. The CDR3 nucleotides read TGCAGCGGGGGGGGCATGAACACTGAAGCTTTCTTT. The encoded protein is CSGGGMNTEAFF.

This chain connects TRBV19 to TRBJ2-7; 7 bases map to TRBD2. This CDR3 contains 15 residues. Germline values: CDR1 LNHDA, CDR2 SQIVND (reference sequence). The ends lost 6 bases at V and 3 bases at J; junction bases unmatched: 11. CDR3: CASSAERGQLYEQYF. The CDR3 nucleotides are TGTGCCAGTAGCGCCGAGCGGGGCCAGCTCTACGAGCAGTACTTC.

The chain joins TRBV12-5 to TRBJ2-7, with 7 nucleotides matching TRBD1. The CDR3 contains 14 residues. Germline assignment: CDR1 LGHNT and CDR2 FRNRAP. With V trimmed by 6 bases and J by 4 bases, 9 bases remained unmatched. The CDR3 nucleotides are TGTGCTAGTGGCCCCTCCGGACAGGATTACGAGCAGTACTTC. Protein: CASGPSGQDYEQYF.

This clonotype was detected only once. V and J are TRBV5-6 and TRBJ1-1; D is perhaps TRBD1 (5 bases). The CDR3 contains 15 residues. Trimming left V 2 bases short and J 1 base short, with 12 bases between. Germline V gene data show CDR1 as SGHDT and CDR2 as YYEEEE. The CDR3 nucleotides read TGTGCCAGCAGCTTTGTAAGGGGTTGGAACACTGAAGCTTTCTTT. It is translated as CASSFVRGWNTEAFF. The variable domain in full, with the rest retrieved from reference TRBV5-6 and TRBJ1-1, is DAGVTQSPTHLIKTRGQQVTLRCSPKSGHDTVSWYQQALGQGPQFIFQYYEEEERQRGNFPDRFSGHQFPNYSSELNVNALLLGDSALYLCASSFVRGWNTEAFFGQGTRLTVV.

V is TRBV7-9 and J is TRBJ1-5; D gene ambiguous. CDR3 length: 12 amino acids. Germline assignment: CDR1 SEHNR and CDR2 FQNEAQ (reference sequence). V was trimmed by 5 bases and J by 5 bases, leaving 7 bases between them. The CDR3 nucleotides read TGTGCCAGCAGCCGGAACGATCAGCCCCAGCATTTT. Translating it yields CASSRNDQPQHF. The full variable domain, its missing parts supplied by reference TRBV7-9 and TRBJ1-5, is DTGVSQNPRHKITKRGQNVTFRCDPISEHNRLYWYRQTLGQGPEFLTYFQNEAQLEKSRLLSDRFSAERPKGSFSTLEIQRTEQGDSAMYLCASSRNDQPQHFGDGTRLSIL.

The gene calls are TRBV27 and TRBJ2-1; tentative D call: TRBD2 (5 bases). The length of the CDR3 is 15 residues. Trimming took off 2 bases at V and 0 bases at J, with 8 bases between the two ends. CDR1 MNHEY and CDR2 SMNVEV come from the germline V gene (reference sequence). DNA for the CDR3: TGTGCCAGCAGTTTACGGGGTACCTCCTACAATGAGCAGTTCTTC. Translation gives CASSLRGTSYNEQFF.

V is TRBV29-1 and J is TRBJ2-2; D unresolved. Per germline, CDR1 SQVTM and CDR2 ANQGSEA. V lost 2 bases and J lost 1, with 2 bases in between. CDR3 length: 12 residues. As DNA, the CDR3 is TGCAGCGTTGAACGGAACACCGGGGAGCTGTTTTTT. This translates into CSVERNTGELFF.